This T cell receptor (beta chain) was captured by sequencing in a study of T cell changes during pregnancy in multiple sclerosis. Germline CDR1 is MNHNS and CDR2 is SASEGT. This CDR3 is built from 13 residues. V lost 2 bases and J lost 4, with 9 bases in between. Only in-frame clones appear in the TCRdb table, and some are missing; sequencing was by immunoSEQ multiplex PCR. The table shows approximately 50,000 clones, with roughly 94% occurring only once. The clonotype originates from a female donor with multiple sclerosis, enrolled in a pregnancy study. The source material was CD4+ T cells from peripheral blood mononuclear cells, sampled in the third trimester of pregnancy. The J gene is TRBJ2-7, the V gene TRBV6-1; D remains unclear. The CDR3 sequence is CASSETDMYEQYF. As DNA, the CDR3 is TGTGCCAGCAGTGAAACTGATATGTACGAGCAGTACTTC.